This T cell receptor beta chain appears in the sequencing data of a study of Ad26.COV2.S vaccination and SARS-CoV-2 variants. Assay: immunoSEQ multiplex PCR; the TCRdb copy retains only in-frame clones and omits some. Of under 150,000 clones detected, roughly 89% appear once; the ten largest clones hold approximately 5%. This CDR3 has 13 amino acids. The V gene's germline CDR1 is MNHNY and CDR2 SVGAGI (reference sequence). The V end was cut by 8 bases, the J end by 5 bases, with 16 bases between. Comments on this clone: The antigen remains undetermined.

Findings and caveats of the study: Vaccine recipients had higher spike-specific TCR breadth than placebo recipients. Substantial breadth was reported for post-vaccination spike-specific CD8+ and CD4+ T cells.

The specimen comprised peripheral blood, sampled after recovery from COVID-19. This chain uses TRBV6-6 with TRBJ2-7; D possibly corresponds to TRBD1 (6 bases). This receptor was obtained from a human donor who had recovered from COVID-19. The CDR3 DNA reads TGTGCCAGCGAGGGCAGGGGAGTAAACGAGCAGTACTTC. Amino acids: CASEGRGVNEQYF.